This T cell receptor beta chain was identified in a study of cytomegalovirus exposure and HLA in healthy donors. Primers for the PCR totalled 60 Vbeta and 13 Jbeta. TCRdb's copy holds only in-frame clones and misses some; the assay was immunoSEQ multiplex PCR. The data hold 130,000 or so clones, with around 8.5% observed a single time. This clone came up a few times. Antigen unknown. Study outcomes and limitations: Trimming of TCR beta V- and J-genes showed a link, identified in a later analysis, to a missense DCLRE1C variant.

The CDR3 extends over 16 amino acids. The germline V gene encodes CDR1 SGDLS and CDR2 YYNGEE. With 2 bases clipped from V and 4 bases from J, the junction kept 8 bases outside the gene matches. Sequencing was performed on PBMCs. The origin of this receptor is a man in his forties in good health and CMV-seronegative. This sequence joins TRBV9 and TRBJ2-2, with 7 bases matching TRBD1. The CDR3 reads CASSVYETGSTGELFF. Written as DNA, the CDR3 is TGTGCCAGCAGCGTTTACGAGACAGGGTCCACCGGGGAGCTGTTTTTT.